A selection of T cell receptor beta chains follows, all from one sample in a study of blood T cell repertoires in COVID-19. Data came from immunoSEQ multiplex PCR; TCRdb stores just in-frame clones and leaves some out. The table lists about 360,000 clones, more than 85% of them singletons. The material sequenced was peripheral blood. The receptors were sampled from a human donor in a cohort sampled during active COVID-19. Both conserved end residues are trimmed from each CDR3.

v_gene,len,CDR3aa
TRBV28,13,ASSSFTSGTDTQY
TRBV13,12,ASSSRPSRREQY
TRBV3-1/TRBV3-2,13,ASSRRVSGGYEQY
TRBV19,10,ASSMKYSEAF
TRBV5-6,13,ASSLYQTGVHEQY
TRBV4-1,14,ASSPGLAVPTDTQY
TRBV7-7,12,ASSLGQGVETQY
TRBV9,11,ASSVDPYQPQH
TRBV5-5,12,ASSPRSTTDTQY
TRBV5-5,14,ASSLGWGQGSYEQY
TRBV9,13,ASSHIAATYNEQF
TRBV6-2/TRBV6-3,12,ASSYRQVGAEAF
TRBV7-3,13,ASSLTGAGTDTQY
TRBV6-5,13,ASSLRGQVTGELF
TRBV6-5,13,ASSLREGVNQPQH
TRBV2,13,ASRADRGLQETQY
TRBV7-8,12,ASSPQSPGLVWY
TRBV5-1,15,ASSLGLAGAFTDTQY
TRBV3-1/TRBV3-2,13,ASSQVLDTGGFAF
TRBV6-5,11,ASSRRTSGVQF
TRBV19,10,ASSMRADTQY
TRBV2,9,ASSGQETQY
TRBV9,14,ASSNLRQGTNTEAF